This TCR beta chain was sequenced during a study of beta chain features in type 1 diabetes. After removal of 5 bases from V and 1 base from J, the junction contained 4 bases not matched to a gene. CDR1 is SGHNT, CDR2 YENEEA, per germline. The CDR3 sequence is 15 residues long. Expressed TCRB transcripts got sequenced, as all isolated RNA was reverse transcribed. Sequencing was performed with immunoSEQ multiplex PCR; in TCRdb, only in-frame clones are kept and a portion is missing. The sample lists nearly 250,000 clones; roughly 14% were seen once. In its sample, this clone was seen a few times. This clonotype was sampled from a woman aged 40 to 50 in good health. The chain carries TRBV11-3 and TRBJ2-1, with 8 nucleotides matching TRBD1. Sequenced sample: naive CD4+ T cells from blood. The CDR3 spells CASSHGQGSYNEQFF. Here the CDR3 DNA reads TGTGCCAGCAGCCACGGACAGGGATCCTACAATGAGCAGTTCTTC. Full variable domain (rest looked up from reference TRBV11-3 and TRBJ2-1): EAGVVQSPRYKIIEKKQPVAFWCNPISGHNTLYWYLQNLGQGPELLIRYENEEAVDDSQLPKDRFSAERLKGVDSTLKIQPAELGDSAVYLCASSHGQGSYNEQFFGPGTRLTVL.